Presented here are 7 T cell receptor beta chains from one specimen sequenced in a study of T cell responses to AZD1222 COVID-19 vaccine. Clones were sequenced by immunoSEQ multiplex PCR, and TCRdb holds only the in-frame ones, with some missing. The sample has about 110,000 clones; roughly 90% are singletons. The sequencing used peripheral blood, collected 28 days after the second AZD1222 dose. The receptors were sampled from an adult who received the AZD1222 COVID-19 vaccine.

The rearrangement links TRBV18 to TRBJ1-1; no reliable D call. The germline V and J ends were trimmed by 3 bases and 5 bases, with 13 bases remaining between them. The germline V gene has CDR1 KGHSH and CDR2 LQKENI. The CDR3 consists of 14 residues. The CDR3 nucleotides are TGTGCCAGCTCACCTCCCCTGGCGGGAACTGAAGCTTTCTTT. Translating it yields CASSPPLAGTEAFF.

This chain links TRBV18 with TRBJ1-3; 8 bases are a match to TRBD1. Germline V gene lookup returns CDR1 KGHSH and CDR2 LQKENI. The CDR3 runs to 14 residues. Losses at the gene ends were 3 bases for V and 9 bases for J; bases not matched to a gene: 7. CDR3 DNA: TGTGCCAGCTCACCTGGGACAGGTCCAATCACCATATATTTT. Its protein product is CASSPGTGPITIYF.

The chain carries TRBV9 and TRBJ1-2; D unresolved. Germline CDR1 SGDLS, CDR2 YYNGEE. The CDR3 covers 14 residues. V lost 7 bases and J 4 bases, leaving 17 bases between the germline ends. This CDR3 is CASRPVGNPYGYTF. The CDR3 nucleotides are TGTGCCAGCCGACCGGTCGGGAACCCCTATGGCTACACCTTC.

The chain combines TRBV6-2 or TRBV6-3 with TRBJ1-1; the D gene is possibly TRBD1 (6 bases). CDR1 is MNHEY, CDR2 SVGEGT, per germline. The CDR3 contains 16 residues. Trimming cost V 2 bases and J 0 bases, with 13 bases left between them. CDR3 in DNA: TGTGCCAGCAGTTACGACCCCAGGGGTATGAACACTGAAGCTTTCTTT. Residues: CASSYDPRGMNTEAFF.

V and J are TRBV27 and TRBJ2-1, with D perhaps TRBD1 (5 bases). Trimming took 5 bases from V and 6 from J, leaving 14 bases between them. The CDR3 runs to 14 residues. Per germline, CDR1 MNHEY and CDR2 SMNVEV (reference sequence). CDR3 residues: CASSIPGAGNEQFF. CDR3 DNA sequence: TGTGCCAGCAGTATACCTGGGGCCGGCAATGAGCAGTTCTTC.

V usage is TRBV11-2 and J usage is TRBJ1-4; D is perhaps TRBD1 (5 bases). V dropped 5 bases and J dropped 5 bases, with 15 bases sitting between them. Germline assignment: CDR1 SGHAT and CDR2 FQNNGV. The CDR3 has 15 residues. DNA for the CDR3: TGTGCCAGCAGCCAGGCGGGCAGGGTGAATGAAAAACTGTTTTTT. Its translation: CASSQAGRVNEKLFF.

The rearrangement joins TRBV4-1 to TRBJ1-2; the D is unclear. Germline V CDR1 and CDR2: MGHRA, YSYEKL. The CDR3 totals 15 residues. With 0 bases removed from V and 1 base from J, the gap between germline ends came to 9 bases. CDR3 nucleotide sequence: TGCGCCAGCAGCCAAGAATCCCCCGGTAACTATGGCTACACCTTC. This encodes CASSQESPGNYGYTF.